Only one count was recorded for the clone carrying this T cell receptor (beta chain). This specimen comes from a study of blood T cells in healthy people across ages. The CDR3 length is 14 residues. The germline V gene encodes CDR1 SGDLS and CDR2 YYNGEE. Trimming cost V 4 bases and J 4 bases, with 9 bases left between them. A second PCR of 7 to 11 cycles used a sample-barcoded 5' primer and a J-beta primer mix. One entry per CDR3 protein, called by TCRdb with MiXCR from the 5' RACE reads. The top ten clones hold 41% of a sample with over 700,000 distinct CDR3 sequences, 53% of them seen once. The receptor comes from a man older than 75 in good health. The chain uses TRBV9 and TRBJ2-6; TRBD1 might be the D (5 bases). Sample: blood. In DNA form, the CDR3 reads TGTGCCAGCAGCTCAAGGACAGGGGCCAACGTCCTGACTTTC. Its protein product is CASSSRTGANVLTF.